These 24 T cell receptor beta chains share one sample of origin, sequenced in a study of blood T cell repertoires in COVID-19. Measured with immunoSEQ multiplex PCR; TCRdb has only the in-frame clones, and not every one. The table lists around 80,000 clones, roughly 82% of them singletons, with 9.5% to 15% in the top ten. Sequencing was carried out using peripheral blood. The receptor set was obtained from a man at least 80 years old with acute or convalescent COVID-19.

This chain uses TRBV7-9 with TRBJ2-7, with 7 bases fitting TRBD1. This CDR3 comprises 13 residues. Trimming at V came to 6 bases and at J to 2 bases, leaving 4 bases not matched to a gene. Germline V CDR1 and CDR2: SEHNR, FQNEAQ (reference sequence). The CDR3 region is CASRPQGPYEQYF. The CDR3 DNA sequence: TGTGCCAGCAGACCACAGGGGCCCTACGAGCAGTACTTC. The full variable domain, in which reference TRBV7-9 and TRBJ2-7 provide the parts outside the CDR3, is DTGVSQNPRHKITKRGQNVTFRCDPISEHNRLYWYRQTLGQGPEFLTYFQNEAQLEKSRLLSDRFSAERPKGSFSTLEIQRTEQGDSAMYLCASRPQGPYEQYFGPGTRLTVT.

The V call is TRBV18, the J call TRBJ1-5; TRBD1 matches at 10 bases. V was pared by 6 bases and J by 11 bases, with 7 bases of the junction left unmatched. CDR3 length equals 13 residues. Germline V gives CDR1 KGHSH, CDR2 LQKENI. The CDR3 DNA is TGTGCCAGCTCGCAAGGGACAGGGGAAGCCCAGCATTTT. Amino acids: CASSQGTGEAQHF.

CDR3 loop: CASSRTGLSNSPLHF. CDR3 coding DNA: TGTGCCAGCAGCCGGACAGGGTTAAGTAATTCACCCCTCCACTTT. This chain links TRBV6-5 with TRBJ1-6, with TRBD1 matching over 8 bases. The length of the CDR3 is 15 residues. V lost 6 bases, J lost 6 bases, and 7 bases stayed unmatched. CDR1 and CDR2 (germline): MNHEY, SVGAGI.

The chain employs TRBV3-1 (or the pseudogene TRBV3-2) and TRBJ2-5, with 11 bases matching TRBD2. V shed 2 bases and J 5 bases; nucleotides not matched to a gene: 7. The germline V gene encodes CDR1 LGHDT and CDR2 YNNKEL (reference sequence). This CDR3 has 16 amino acids. CDR3 amino acids: CASSQRLAGTGETQYF. The CDR3 DNA is TGTGCCAGCAGCCAAAGACTAGCGGGGACGGGGGAGACCCAGTACTTC.

The chain couples TRBV5-1 to TRBJ2-1; TRBD2 matches at 10 bases. The CDR3 spans 17 residues. V dropped 0 bases and J dropped 4; count of bases not matched to a gene: 7. Looked up from germline, CDR1 is SGHRS and CDR2 is YFSETQ. The CDR3 nucleotides read TGCGCCAGCAGCTTGGGCCTTCGGACTAGCGGTTACAATGAGCAGTTCTTC. Translated: CASSLGLRTSGYNEQFF.

This sequence joins TRBV2 and TRBJ2-1, with D possibly TRBD2 on 5 matching bases. This CDR3 is built from 14 residues. Germline CDR1 reads SNHLY; CDR2 reads FYNNEI. The V end lost 8 bases, the J end lost 4 bases, and 15 bases lay between the germline ends. CDR3 loop: CASGAEAVYNEQFF. The CDR3 nucleotides are TGTGCCAGCGGAGCGGAGGCAGTATACAATGAGCAGTTCTTC.

The CDR3 protein is CASSSGTAINEQFF. As DNA, the CDR3 is TGTGCCAGCAGCTCTGGGACAGCCATCAATGAGCAGTTCTTC. The chain uses TRBV7-3 and TRBJ2-1, with TRBD1 matching 7 bases. The V and J ends lost 4 bases and 6 bases, in that order; junction bases with no gene match: 6. The CDR3 loop spans 14 amino acids. The V gene's germline CDR1 is SGHTA and CDR2 FQGTGA.

This clone was recorded a few times. This sequence joins TRBV19 and TRBJ2-1; no reliable D call. Trimming removed 3 bases at V and 6 bases at J, with 6 bases between. CDR3 size: 12 residues. Germline V gene lookup returns CDR1 LNHDA and CDR2 SQIVND (reference sequence). CDR3 bases: TGTGCCAGTAGTATGAGTCCCAATGAGCAGTTCTTC. Encoded protein: CASSMSPNEQFF.

This clone appeared a few times. The rearrangement links TRBV5-6 to TRBJ2-7; D is uncertain. The CDR3 loop spans 11 amino acids. Germline loops: CDR1 SGHDT, CDR2 YYEEEE. V gave up 2 bases and J gave up 7 bases, with 7 bases separating them. CDR3 region: CASSFDKEQYF. DNA for the CDR3: TGTGCCAGCAGCTTCGACAAAGAGCAGTACTTC.

The genes are TRBV7-8 and TRBJ1-2, with D unresolved. Trimming stripped 4 bases from V and 4 bases from J, with 25 bases between. Germline values: CDR1 SGHVS, CDR2 FQNEAQ. This CDR3 region has 18 residues. CDR3 amino acids: CASSSRGLGGPPLYGYTF. In nucleotides, the CDR3 is TGTGCCAGCAGCTCCCGAGGCCTTGGAGGTCCACCCCTCTATGGCTACACCTTC.

V and J are TRBV5-1 and TRBJ2-7, with 12 bases identical to TRBD2. The junction had 4 bases not matched to a gene; V was cut back by 0 bases and J by 0 bases. There are 17 residues in the CDR3. From germline, CDR1 is SGHRS and CDR2 YFSETQ. The CDR3 DNA is TGCGCCAGCAGCTTGGGACTAGCGGGGGATAACTCCTACGAGCAGTACTTC. Its protein product is CASSLGLAGDNSYEQYF.

The sample holds a few counts of this clone. V usage is TRBV11-2 and J usage is TRBJ1-2, with D perhaps TRBD1 (6 bases). V shed 5 bases and J shed 0 bases, with 13 bases lying between them. From germline, CDR1 is SGHAT and CDR2 FQNNGV. CDR3 length equals 15 residues. The CDR3 coding sequence is TGTGCCAGCAGCCCGCCGGGACAAACTAACTATGGCTACACCTTC. Its translation is CASSPPGQTNYGYTF.

CDR3 coding DNA: TGTGCCAGCAGCCGAAGGACTAGCGGGGGCAACAATGAGCAGTTCTTC. Protein: CASSRRTSGGNNEQFF. The chain joins TRBV7-9 to TRBJ2-1, with 13 bases fitting TRBD2. This CDR3 is built from 16 residues. J lost 5 bases, V lost 5 bases, and 6 bases had no gene match. Germline CDR1 reads SEHNR; CDR2 reads FQNEAQ (reference sequence).

The CDR3 DNA reads as TGTGCCAGTAGTATCGACAGGGTAGCCACCGGGGAGCTGTTTTTT. Residues: CASSIDRVATGELFF. The chain recombines TRBV19 with TRBJ2-2; TRBD1 aligns across 7 bases. There are 15 residues in the CDR3. Germline V CDR1 and CDR2: LNHDA, SQIVND (reference sequence). V lost 3 bases to trimming and J lost 4 bases; unmatched junction nucleotides: 5.

The gene calls are TRBV2 and TRBJ1-1; D is ambiguous. The CDR3 is made up of 15 amino acids. Germline V gene lookup returns CDR1 SNHLY and CDR2 FYNNEI. V lost 4 bases to trimming and J lost 5 bases, with 17 bases between them. CDR3 nucleotide sequence: TGTGCCAGCAGTGGATTCGGAGAGGTTGGAACTGAAGCTTTCTTT. Translation gives CASSGFGEVGTEAFF.

The rearrangement uses TRBV9 and TRBJ1-2; 7 bases map to TRBD1. The CDR3 is 15 amino acids. Germline V lookup: CDR1 SGDLS, CDR2 YYNGEE. Trimming cost V 3 bases and J 7 bases; bases outside gene matches: 12. In DNA form, the CDR3 reads TGTGCCAGCAGCGCGCCCACAGGGGAACGGGGTGGCTACACCTTC. Translating gives CASSAPTGERGGYTF.

V gene TRBV5-4 combines with J gene TRBJ1-5, with D possibly being TRBD1 (6 bases). V gave up 4 bases and J gave up 4 bases, with 21 bases separating them. Germline lookup yields CDR1 SGHNT and CDR2 YYREEE (reference sequence). The length of the CDR3 is 17 residues. This CDR3 reads CASSASPGTPANQPQHF. CDR3 nucleotides: TGTGCCAGCAGCGCCTCCCCCGGGACACCAGCAAATCAGCCCCAGCATTTT.

The chain combines TRBV10-2 with TRBJ2-7; D perhaps matches TRBD1 (5 bases). The V end was cut by 8 bases, the J end by 0 bases, with 17 bases between. There are 15 residues in the CDR3. The germline gives CDR1 WSHSY, CDR2 SAAADI. For the CDR3, the DNA is TGCGCCAGCTCCGACAGCAGGGTGAGCTCCTACGAGCAGTACTTC. This codes for CASSDSRVSSYEQYF.

V gene TRBV7-9 combines with J gene TRBJ2-3, with 9 nucleotides matching TRBD2. CDR3 length equals 15 residues. The V gene's germline CDR1 is SEHNR and CDR2 FQNEAQ (reference sequence). J lost 0 bases, V lost 8 bases, and 6 bases had no gene match. CDR3: CASGEAGGSTDTQYF. In DNA, the CDR3 is TGTGCCAGCGGGGAAGCGGGGGGTAGCACAGATACGCAGTATTTT.

The rearrangement joins TRBV3-1 (or the pseudogene TRBV3-2) to TRBJ1-6; D ambiguous. The CDR3 has 15 amino acids. Deletions cut 8 bases from V and 4 bases from J, with 15 bases between. Germline V gives CDR1 LGHDT, CDR2 YNNKEL (reference sequence). The CDR3 loop is CASPFTPSYNSPLHF. DNA of the CDR3: TGTGCCAGCCCCTTCACCCCGAGTTATAATTCACCCCTCCACTTT.

The rearrangement uses TRBV12-3 or TRBV12-4 and TRBJ1-2; no reliable D call. V was trimmed by 3 bases and J by 9 bases, leaving 14 bases between them. CDR3 length equals 13 residues. CDR3 amino acids: CASSFGQGGSYTF. CDR3 nucleotides: TGTGCCAGCAGTTTTGGGCAAGGAGGGAGCTACACCTTC.

The chain has TRBV18 and TRBJ2-5; 9 bases agree with TRBD2. Germline lookup yields CDR1 KGHSH and CDR2 LQKENI. CDR3 size: 16 residues. The ends lost 2 bases at V and 2 bases at J; junction bases unmatched: 6. CDR3 region: CASSPSARGGQETQYF. The DNA for the CDR3 is TGTGCCAGCTCACCATCGGCGCGGGGGGGGCAAGAGACCCAGTACTTC.

This clone was observed a single time. V usage is TRBV9 and J usage is TRBJ2-5, with TRBD2 identical over 12 bases. The length of the CDR3 is 16 residues. V was pared by 0 bases and J by 5 bases, with 5 bases of the junction left unmatched. The germline V gene encodes CDR1 SGDLS and CDR2 YYNGEE. CDR3 nucleotide sequence: TGTGCCAGCAGCGTAGCGCTAGCGGGGGGGCGGGAGACCCAGTACTTC. It encodes CASSVALAGGRETQYF.

This clone was seen just once. This chain uses TRBV7-2 with TRBJ1-2; 7 nucleotides line up with TRBD1. In germline, CDR1 is SGHTA, CDR2 FQGNSA. The length of the CDR3 is 12 residues. The trim removed 5 bases at V and 6 bases at J, leaving 3 bases unmatched. The CDR3 sequence is CASSQTGDGYTF. Here the CDR3 DNA reads TGTGCCAGCAGCCAAACAGGGGATGGCTACACCTTC.